The 27 T cell receptor beta chains below come from one sample, sequenced in a study of blood T cell repertoires in COVID-19. Using immunoSEQ multiplex PCR, the repertoire was profiled, and TCRdb retains in-frame clones only, with some absent. The sample yields about 21,000 clones, 75% to 90% seen once. The sample was peripheral blood. The receptors derive from a man between 65 and 80 years old with active COVID-19.

The chain combines TRBV6-6 with TRBJ2-3; the match to TRBD2 covers 14 bases. The CDR3 consists of 16 residues. Germline assignment: CDR1 MNHNY and CDR2 SVGAGI (reference sequence). Germline trimming cut 2 bases from V and 5 bases from J; bases unmatched to any gene: 3. The CDR3 coding sequence is TGTGCCAGCAGTTACGGGACTAGCGGGGGACTAGATACGCAGTATTTT. Its protein product is CASSYGTSGGLDTQYF.

This sequence joins TRBV21-1 and TRBJ1-4; the D call TRBD1 from the table was never checked on the DNA. TRBV21-1 corresponds to a pseudogene. This CDR3 has 20 residues. Here the CDR3 reads CAPQKPTARLVIATNEKLFF. In DNA, the CDR3 is TGTGCCCCACAAAAACCGACAGCTAGGTTGGTGATTGCAACTAATGAAAAACTGTTTTTT.

This rearrangement joins TRBV9 to TRBJ2-2, with 10 nucleotides matching TRBD2. Germline loops: CDR1 SGDLS, CDR2 YYNGEE. Germline trimming cut 2 bases from V and 4 bases from J; bases unmatched to any gene: 8. This CDR3 contains 17 residues. The DNA of the CDR3 is TGTGCCAGCAGCGTCTTTTTTAGCGGGGGGCTCACCGGGGAGCTGTTTTTT. It specifies CASSVFFSGGLTGELFF. Together with reference TRBV9 and TRBJ2-2, the CDR3 gives the full variable domain: DSGVTQTPKHLITATGQRVTLRCSPRSGDLSVYWYQQSLDQGLQFLIQYYNGEERAKGNILERFSAQQFPDLHSELNLSSLELGDSALYFCASSVFFSGGLTGELFFGEGSRLTVL.

The J gene is TRBJ2-1, the V gene TRBV6-5; D unclear. The length of the CDR3 is 12 residues. The V and J ends lost 6 bases and 2 bases respectively, with 5 bases between them. Germline V CDR1 and CDR2: MNHEY, SVGAGI. CDR3 region: CASSTAYNEQFF. CDR3 nucleotides: TGTGCCAGCAGCACGGCCTACAATGAGCAGTTCTTC.

CDR3 protein: CASSPPVGSSYNEQFF. Written as DNA, the CDR3 is TGTGCCAGCTCACCACCGGTTGGGAGCTCCTACAATGAGCAGTTCTTC. The chain is built from TRBV18 and TRBJ2-1, with D possibly matching TRBD2 (5 bases). V lost 0 bases to trimming and J lost 0 bases, with 9 bases between them. This CDR3 has 16 residues. Germline CDR1 KGHSH, CDR2 LQKENI.

The J gene is TRBJ2-1, the V gene TRBV3-1 (or the pseudogene TRBV3-2); the match to TRBD1 covers 7 bases. The CDR3 totals 15 residues. J lost 6 bases, V lost 1 base, and 6 bases had no gene match. CDR1 and CDR2 (germline): LGHDT, YNNKEL (reference sequence). CDR3 sequence: CASSQVLGQSNEQFF. CDR3 bases: TGTGCCAGCAGCCAAGTATTGGGACAGAGCAATGAGCAGTTCTTC.

The chain employs TRBV7-6 and TRBJ2-1; 8 nucleotides align to TRBD2. The ends lost 5 bases at V and 4 bases at J; junction bases unmatched: 10. The CDR3 totals 16 residues. Germline V gene lookup returns CDR1 SGHVS and CDR2 FNYEAQ. CDR3 sequence reads: CASSPSSGQRYNEQFF. In nucleotides, the CDR3 is TGTGCCAGCAGCCCTTCTAGCGGGCAGAGGTACAATGAGCAGTTCTTC.

V usage is TRBV19 and J usage is TRBJ2-4; 9 bases align to TRBD1. With V trimmed by 4 bases and J by 13 bases, 8 bases remained unmatched. Per germline, CDR1 LNHDA and CDR2 SQIVND (reference sequence). The CDR3 spans 13 residues. In nucleotides, the CDR3 is TGTGCCAGTAGTACCTCCGGGACAGGGTTACAGTACTTC. Translation: CASSTSGTGLQYF. The entire variable domain, with the rest obtained from reference TRBV19 and TRBJ2-4, is as follows: DGGITQSPKYLFRKEGQNVTLSCEQNLNHDAMYWYRQDPGQGLRLIYYSQIVNDFQKGDIAEGYSVSREKKESFPLTVTSAQKNPTAFYLCASSTSGTGLQYFGAGTRLSVL.

This sequence joins TRBV7-9 and TRBJ2-1, with 10 positions matching TRBD2. V lost 5 bases, J lost 7 bases, and 11 bases stayed unmatched. The CDR3 totals 16 residues. Germline V gene sequence: CDR1 SEHNR, CDR2 FQNEAQ (reference sequence). The CDR3 bases are TGTGCCAGCAGCATAACTGGGCTAGCGGGAGTAAATGAGCAGTTCTTC. Encoded protein: CASSITGLAGVNEQFF.

This chain connects TRBV7-2 to TRBJ2-1; 10 nucleotides agree with TRBD1. V lost 0 bases to trimming and J lost 0 bases; unmatched junction nucleotides: 11. The germline CDR1 and CDR2 sequences are SGHTA and FQGNSA. CDR3 size: 20 residues. CDR3 loop: CASSLAPGQGPLSSYNEQFF. The CDR3 DNA sequence: TGTGCCAGCAGCTTAGCTCCGGGACAGGGGCCCCTCTCCTCCTACAATGAGCAGTTCTTC.

The V and J genes are TRBV2 and TRBJ1-5; 9 bases are shared with TRBD1. The junction had 5 bases not matched to a gene; V was cut back by 7 bases and J by 1 base. Germline V gives CDR1 SNHLY, CDR2 FYNNEI. This CDR3 is 15 amino acids long. The CDR3 nucleotides read TGTGCCAGCACCCGGACAGGGGACAGCAATCAGCCCCAGCATTTT. It yields the protein CASTRTGDSNQPQHF.

CDR3 region: CASSGTINDEKLFF. The DNA for the CDR3 is TGTGCCAGCAGCGGGACAATTAATGATGAAAAACTGTTTTTT. V usage is TRBV5-4 and J usage is TRBJ1-4; weak D call: TRBD1 (6 bases). The V gene lost 4 bases and the J gene lost 6 bases, with 13 bases spanning the gap. Germline assignment: CDR1 SGHNT and CDR2 YYREEE (reference sequence). The CDR3 runs to 14 residues.

The chain couples TRBV5-5 to TRBJ1-2; 7 bases are shared with TRBD1. The CDR3 extends over 15 amino acids. From germline, CDR1 is SGHKS and CDR2 YYEKEE (reference sequence). The trim removed 2 bases at V and 3 bases at J, leaving 7 bases unmatched. This CDR3 reads CASSFLPGTDYGYTF. DNA for the CDR3: TGTGCCAGCAGCTTTCTTCCAGGGACAGACTATGGCTACACCTTC. The entire variable domain, with the rest obtained from reference TRBV5-5 and TRBJ1-2, is as follows: DAGVTQSPTHLIKTRGQQVTLRCSPISGHKSVSWYQQVLGQGPQFIFQYYEKEERGRGNFPDRFSARQFPNYSSELNVNALLLGDSALYLCASSFLPGTDYGYTFGSGTRLTVV.

This clone was seen a handful of times. The chain has TRBV5-4 and TRBJ1-2; the D gene is possibly TRBD1 (6 bases). Trimming left V 4 bases short and J 4 bases short, with 14 bases between. CDR3 length: 14 amino acids. The germline V gene encodes CDR1 SGHNT and CDR2 YYREEE (reference sequence). The CDR3 DNA is TGTGCCAGCAGCCCACGGGGGGCCGGCTATGGCTACACCTTC. Translating gives CASSPRGAGYGYTF.

The chain couples TRBV19 to TRBJ1-2; 9 bases map to TRBD1. The ends lost 8 bases at V and 1 base at J; junction bases unmatched: 8. The V gene's germline CDR1 is LNHDA and CDR2 SQIVND (reference sequence). This CDR3 comprises 15 residues. In nucleotides, the CDR3 is TGTGCCAGTTCATCCGGGACAGGGTTTAACTATGGCTACACCTTC. This gives the protein CASSSGTGFNYGYTF.

The rearrangement uses TRBV28 and TRBJ2-2; 7 bases fit TRBD1. V gave up 5 bases and J gave up 4 bases; unmatched junction bases: 10. The CDR3 runs 16 residues. CDR1 is MDHEN, CDR2 SYDVKM, per germline. The chain's CDR3 is CASSRQGPRSTGELFF. The CDR3 region has the DNA TGTGCCAGCAGTCGACAGGGCCCGCGGTCCACCGGGGAGCTGTTTTTT.

The table lists this clone with a count of one. Written as DNA, the CDR3 is TGTGCCAGCACCCCCGGGACTAGCCGCGAGAGCACAGATACGCAGTATTTT. Translated: CASTPGTSRESTDTQYF. The V call is TRBV2, the J call TRBJ2-3; 9 nucleotides match TRBD2. This CDR3 has 17 residues. J was trimmed by 0 bases and V by 7 bases; bases with no gene match: 11. CDR1 and CDR2 (germline): SNHLY, FYNNEI.

This chain joins TRBV7-3 and TRBJ2-5; 7 bases match TRBD2. Germline V lookup: CDR1 SGHTA, CDR2 FQGTGA. This CDR3 comprises 14 residues. With V trimmed by 5 bases and J by 4 bases, 7 bases remained unmatched. CDR3 sequence reads: CASSLTSIGETQYF. CDR3 bases: TGTGCCAGCAGCCTGACTAGCATCGGAGAGACCCAGTACTTC. The variable domain in full, completed from reference TRBV7-3 and TRBJ2-5, reads GAGVSQTPSNKVTEKGKYVELRCDPISGHTALYWYRQSLGQGPEFLIYFQGTGAADDSGLPNDRFFAVRPEGSVSTLKIQRTERGDSAVYLCASSLTSIGETQYFGPGTRLLVL.

This clone was detected once. This chain uses TRBV18 with TRBJ2-1, with a weak D call TRBD2 (6 bases). With 4 bases removed from V and 2 bases from J, the gap between germline ends came to 15 bases. The CDR3 loop spans 16 amino acids. CDR1 and CDR2 from the germline V gene are KGHSH and LQKENI. The chain's CDR3 is CASSQARGIPYNEQFF. The CDR3 coding sequence is TGTGCCAGCTCACAGGCTCGGGGGATCCCCTACAATGAGCAGTTCTTC.

The chain uses TRBV7-2 and TRBJ1-2, with a tentative D call TRBD1 (6 bases). The CDR3 spans 14 residues. In germline, CDR1 is SGHTA, CDR2 FQGNSA. Trimming left V 4 bases short and J 0 bases short, with 9 bases between. The DNA for the CDR3 is TGTGCCAGCAGCTACAGGGATCCTAACTATGGCTACACCTTC. This codes for CASSYRDPNYGYTF.

V and J are TRBV5-4 and TRBJ2-7; 8 nucleotides align to TRBD2. J was trimmed by 7 bases and V by 4 bases; bases with no gene match: 4. CDR1 is SGHNT, CDR2 YYREEE, per germline (reference sequence). This CDR3 has 12 residues. For the CDR3, the DNA is TGTGCCAGCAGCCGGGGGGGTGGGGAGCAGTACTTC. Translated: CASSRGGGEQYF. Filled out from reference TRBV5-4 and TRBJ2-7, the complete variable domain reads ETGVTQSPTHLIKTRGQQVTLRCSSQSGHNTVSWYQQALGQGPQFIFQYYREEENGRGNFPPRFSGLQFPNYSSELNVNALELDDSALYLCASSRGGGEQYFGPGTRLTVT.

V usage is TRBV15 and J usage is TRBJ1-2; no clear D gene. Between the trimmed V and J ends, which lost 5 bases and 4 bases, there was a span of 14 bases. The CDR3 loop spans 14 amino acids. From germline, CDR1 is LNHNV and CDR2 YYDKDF (reference sequence). The CDR3 bases are TGTGCCACCAGCGCATCAGGCTACGGCTATGGCTACACCTTC. Translation gives CATSASGYGYGYTF.

This rearrangement joins TRBV19 to TRBJ2-7; tentative D call: TRBD2 (5 bases). The CDR3 totals 15 residues. The germline gives CDR1 LNHDA, CDR2 SQIVND (reference sequence). The V and J ends lost 5 bases and 3 bases respectively, with 17 bases between them. The DNA for the CDR3 is TGTGCCAGTAGTCATACTAGGGATTGGAGCTACGAGCAGTACTTC. Protein sequence: CASSHTRDWSYEQYF.

This rearrangement joins TRBV7-6 to TRBJ2-1; 10 positions match TRBD2. The length of the CDR3 is 12 residues. V dropped 5 bases and J dropped 12; count of bases not matched to a gene: 4. CDR1 is SGHVS and CDR2 is FNYEAQ in the germline V gene. The CDR3 here is CASSTRTSGQFF. Written as DNA, the CDR3 is TGTGCCAGCAGCACCAGGACTAGCGGGCAGTTCTTC.

J is TRBJ2-2 and V is TRBV18; D gene uncertain. V lost 2 bases and J lost 4, with 5 bases in between. The CDR3 totals 13 residues. Germline values: CDR1 KGHSH, CDR2 LQKENI. The DNA for the CDR3 is TGTGCCAGCTCACCATCAGGCACCGGGGAGCTGTTTTTT. This encodes CASSPSGTGELFF.

CDR3 DNA sequence: TGTGCCAGTAGTATTCTGAGGTGGGGGGATCAGCCCCAGCATTTT. Protein sequence: CASSILRWGDQPQHF. The genes are TRBV19 and TRBJ1-5, with D possibly matching TRBD1 (5 bases). Germline CDR1 and CDR2: LNHDA and SQIVND (reference sequence). V lost 3 bases and J 5 bases, leaving 14 bases between the germline ends. This CDR3 spans 15 amino acids. Together with reference TRBV19 and TRBJ1-5, the CDR3 gives the full variable domain: DGGITQSPKYLFRKEGQNVTLSCEQNLNHDAMYWYRQDPGQGLRLIYYSQIVNDFQKGDIAEGYSVSREKKESFPLTVTSAQKNPTAFYLCASSILRWGDQPQHFGDGTRLSIL.

J is TRBJ1-1 and V is TRBV7-2, with 7 bases aligning to TRBD1. V lost 2 bases to trimming and J lost 8 bases; unmatched junction nucleotides: 8. CDR1 and CDR2 from the germline V gene are SGHTA and FQGNSA. CDR3 length: 14 amino acids. CDR3 sequence reads: CASSLRRTGVEAFF. DNA of the CDR3: TGTGCCAGCAGCTTAAGAAGGACAGGAGTAGAAGCTTTCTTT.